This T cell receptor (beta chain) is from a study of chemoradiotherapy in HPV16-positive cancers. A word on this clone: Its antigen is unidentified.

Assay used: immunoSEQ multiplex PCR; TCRdb lists only in-frame clones, some missing. The data contain fewer than 18,000 clones, roughly 79% of them singletons. Unmatched junction bases numbered 2, after V lost 1 base and J lost 1 base. CDR1 is SGHNT and CDR2 is YYREEE in the germline V gene (reference sequence). The CDR3 has 15 residues. Overall study findings and caveats: HPV-specific T cells were functionally defined from only a couple of HPV16-positive patients. During treatment, candidate HPV-specific clones and E7-related motifs expanded in tumor.

The receptor was derived from a human donor with HPV-associated anogenital cancer. V and J are TRBV5-4 and TRBJ1-1; 9 nucleotides match TRBD1. This sample was gathered from a patient who underwent chemoradiotherapy. DNA for the CDR3: TGTGCCAGCAGCTTGACAGGGGGCCGGAACACTGAAGCTTTCTTT. It specifies CASSLTGGRNTEAFF.